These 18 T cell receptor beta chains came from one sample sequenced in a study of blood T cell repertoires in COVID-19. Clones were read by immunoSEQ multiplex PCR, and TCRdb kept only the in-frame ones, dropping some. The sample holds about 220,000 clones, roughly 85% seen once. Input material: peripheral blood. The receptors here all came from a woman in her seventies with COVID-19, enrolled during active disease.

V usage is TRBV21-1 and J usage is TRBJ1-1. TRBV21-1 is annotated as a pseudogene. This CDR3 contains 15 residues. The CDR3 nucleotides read TGTGCCAGCAGCAAAGGCTTCCGGGGAAACACTGAAGCTTTCTTT. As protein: CASSKGFRGNTEAFF.

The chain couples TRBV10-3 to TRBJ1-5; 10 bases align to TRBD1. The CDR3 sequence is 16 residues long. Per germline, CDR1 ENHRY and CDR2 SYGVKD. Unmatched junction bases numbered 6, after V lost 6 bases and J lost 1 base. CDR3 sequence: CAISEGQGKSNQPQHF. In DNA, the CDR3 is TGTGCCATCAGCGAGGGACAGGGGAAAAGCAATCAGCCCCAGCATTTT.

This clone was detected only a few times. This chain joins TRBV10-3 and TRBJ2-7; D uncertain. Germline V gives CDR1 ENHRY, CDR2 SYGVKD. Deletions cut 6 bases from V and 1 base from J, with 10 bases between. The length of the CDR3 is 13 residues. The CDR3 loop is CAIRGSESYEQYF. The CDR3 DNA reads TGTGCCATCAGAGGCAGCGAGTCCTACGAGCAGTACTTC.

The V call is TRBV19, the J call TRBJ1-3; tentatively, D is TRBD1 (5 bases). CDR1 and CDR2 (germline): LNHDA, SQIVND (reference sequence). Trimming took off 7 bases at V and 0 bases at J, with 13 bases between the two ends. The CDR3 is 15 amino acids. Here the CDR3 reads CASTPGGNSGNTIYF. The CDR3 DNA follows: TGTGCCAGTACCCCGGGGGGAAACTCTGGAAACACCATATATTTT.

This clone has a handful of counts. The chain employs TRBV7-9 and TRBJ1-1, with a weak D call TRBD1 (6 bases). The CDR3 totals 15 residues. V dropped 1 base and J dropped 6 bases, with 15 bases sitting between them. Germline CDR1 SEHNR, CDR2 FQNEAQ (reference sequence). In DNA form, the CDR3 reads TGTGCCAGCAGCTTAGACAGGGTGGGGTTGGCTGAAGCTTTCTTT. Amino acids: CASSLDRVGLAEAFF.

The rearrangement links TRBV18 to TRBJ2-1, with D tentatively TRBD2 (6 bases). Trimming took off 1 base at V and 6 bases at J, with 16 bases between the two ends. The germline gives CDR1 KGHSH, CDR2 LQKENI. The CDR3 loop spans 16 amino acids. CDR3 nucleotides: TGTGCCAGCTCACCACTTCAGGAGGGTACGGGCAATGAGCAGTTCTTC. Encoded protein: CASSPLQEGTGNEQFF.

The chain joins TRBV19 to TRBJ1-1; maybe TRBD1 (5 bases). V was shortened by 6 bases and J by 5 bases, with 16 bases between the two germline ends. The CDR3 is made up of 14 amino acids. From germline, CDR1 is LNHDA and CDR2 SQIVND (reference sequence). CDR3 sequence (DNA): TGTGCCAGTAGAGGGACTGCTAAGGGAACTGAAGCTTTCTTT. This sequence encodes CASRGTAKGTEAFF.

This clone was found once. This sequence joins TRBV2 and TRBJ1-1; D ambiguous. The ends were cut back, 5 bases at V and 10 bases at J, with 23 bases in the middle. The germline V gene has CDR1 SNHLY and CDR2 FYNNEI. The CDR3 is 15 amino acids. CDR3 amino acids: CASSPRREGWGGAFF. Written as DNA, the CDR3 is TGTGCCAGCAGTCCACGTAGGGAGGGATGGGGTGGAGCTTTCTTT.

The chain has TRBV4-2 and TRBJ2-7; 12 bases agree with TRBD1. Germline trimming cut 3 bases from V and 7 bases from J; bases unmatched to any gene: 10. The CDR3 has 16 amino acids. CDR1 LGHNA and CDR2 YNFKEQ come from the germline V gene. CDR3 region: CASSHFPGQGAKEQYF. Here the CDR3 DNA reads TGTGCCAGCAGCCACTTTCCGGGACAGGGGGCGAAAGAGCAGTACTTC.

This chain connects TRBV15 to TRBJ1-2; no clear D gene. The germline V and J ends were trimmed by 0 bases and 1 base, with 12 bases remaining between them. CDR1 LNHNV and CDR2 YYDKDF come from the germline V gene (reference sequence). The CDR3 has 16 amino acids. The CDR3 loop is CATSRDLDSFNYGYTF. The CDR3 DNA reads TGTGCCACCAGCAGAGATCTGGACTCGTTTAACTATGGCTACACCTTC.

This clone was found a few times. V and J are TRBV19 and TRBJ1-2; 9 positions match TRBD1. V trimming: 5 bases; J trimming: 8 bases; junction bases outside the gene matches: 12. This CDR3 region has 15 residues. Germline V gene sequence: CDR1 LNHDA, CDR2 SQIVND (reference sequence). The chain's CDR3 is CASSLTGTGTNGYTF. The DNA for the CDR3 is TGTGCCAGTAGTCTAACCGGGACAGGGACCAACGGCTACACCTTC.

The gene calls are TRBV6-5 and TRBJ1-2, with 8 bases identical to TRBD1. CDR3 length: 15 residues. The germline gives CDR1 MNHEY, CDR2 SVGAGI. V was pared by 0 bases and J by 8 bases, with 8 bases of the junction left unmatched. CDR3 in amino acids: CASSYSMQGASGYTF. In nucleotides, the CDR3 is TGTGCCAGCAGTTACTCGATGCAGGGGGCGAGCGGCTACACCTTC.

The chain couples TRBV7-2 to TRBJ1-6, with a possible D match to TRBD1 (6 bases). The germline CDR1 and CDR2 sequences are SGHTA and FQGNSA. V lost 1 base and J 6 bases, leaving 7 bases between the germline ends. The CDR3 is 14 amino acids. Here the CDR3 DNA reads TGTGCCAGCAGCTTAGGGACAGTTAATTCACCCCTCCACTTT. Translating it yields CASSLGTVNSPLHF. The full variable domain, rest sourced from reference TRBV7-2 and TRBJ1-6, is GAGVSQSPSNKVTEKGKDVELRCDPISGHTALYWYRQSLGQGLEFLIYFQGNSAPDKSGLPSDRFSAERTGGSVSTLTIQRTQQEDSAVYLCASSLGTVNSPLHFGNGTRLTVT.

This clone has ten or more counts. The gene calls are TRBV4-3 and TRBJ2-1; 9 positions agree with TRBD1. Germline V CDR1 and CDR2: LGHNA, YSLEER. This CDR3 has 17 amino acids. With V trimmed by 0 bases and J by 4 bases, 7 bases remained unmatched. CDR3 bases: TGCGCCAGCAGCCAAGATACGGGACAGGGCTTTTACAATGAGCAGTTCTTC. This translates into CASSQDTGQGFYNEQFF.

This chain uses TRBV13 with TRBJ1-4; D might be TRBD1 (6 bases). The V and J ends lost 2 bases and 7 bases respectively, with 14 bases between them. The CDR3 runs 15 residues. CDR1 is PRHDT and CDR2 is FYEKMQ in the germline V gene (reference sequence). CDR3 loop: CASSLRQGRVEKLFF. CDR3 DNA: TGTGCCAGCAGCTTACGCCAGGGGAGGGTTGAAAAACTGTTTTTT.

This CDR3 reads CASSFGSGDEQFF. CDR3 nucleotide sequence: TGTGCCAGCAGCTTTGGGAGCGGGGACGAGCAGTTCTTC. The genes are TRBV5-4 and TRBJ2-1, with TRBD2 matching 7 bases. Germline CDR1 reads SGHNT; CDR2 reads YYREEE (reference sequence). This CDR3 is 13 amino acids long. V lost 2 bases, J lost 10 bases, and 6 bases stayed unmatched. The whole variable domain, remainder taken from reference TRBV5-4 and TRBJ2-1, is ETGVTQSPTHLIKTRGQQVTLRCSSQSGHNTVSWYQQALGQGPQFIFQYYREEENGRGNFPPRFSGLQFPNYSSELNVNALELDDSALYLCASSFGSGDEQFFGPGTRLTVL.

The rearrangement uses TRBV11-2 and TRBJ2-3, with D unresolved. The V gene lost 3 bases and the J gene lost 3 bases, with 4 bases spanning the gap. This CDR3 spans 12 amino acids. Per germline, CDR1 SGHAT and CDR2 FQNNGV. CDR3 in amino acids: CASSFSTDTQYF. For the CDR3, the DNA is TGTGCCAGCAGCTTTTCGACAGATACGCAGTATTTT.

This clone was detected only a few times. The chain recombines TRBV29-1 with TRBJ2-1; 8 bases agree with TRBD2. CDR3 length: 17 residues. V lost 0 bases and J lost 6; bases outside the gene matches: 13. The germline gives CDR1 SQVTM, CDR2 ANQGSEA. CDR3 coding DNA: TGCAGCGTTGAAGATGCGGCGGGAGGCATTTGGGCCAATGAGCAGTTCTTC. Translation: CSVEDAAGGIWANEQFF.